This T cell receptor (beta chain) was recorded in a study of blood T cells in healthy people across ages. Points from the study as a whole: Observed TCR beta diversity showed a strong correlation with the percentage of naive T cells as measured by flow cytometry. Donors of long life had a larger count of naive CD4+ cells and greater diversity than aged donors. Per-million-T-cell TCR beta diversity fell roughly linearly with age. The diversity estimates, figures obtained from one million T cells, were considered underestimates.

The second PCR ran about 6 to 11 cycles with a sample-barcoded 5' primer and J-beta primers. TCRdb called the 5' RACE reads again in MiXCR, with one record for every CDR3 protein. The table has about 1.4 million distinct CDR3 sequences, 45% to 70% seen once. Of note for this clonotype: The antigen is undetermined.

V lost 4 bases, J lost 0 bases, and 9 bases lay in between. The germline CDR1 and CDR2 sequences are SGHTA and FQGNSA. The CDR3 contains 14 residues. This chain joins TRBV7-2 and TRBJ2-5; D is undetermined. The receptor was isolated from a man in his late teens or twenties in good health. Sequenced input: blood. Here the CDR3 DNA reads TGTGCCAGCAGCTCCTACCGGAACCAAGAGACCCAGTACTTC. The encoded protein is CASSSYRNQETQYF. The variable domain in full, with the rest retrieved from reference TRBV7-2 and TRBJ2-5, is GAGVSQSPSNKVTEKGKDVELRCDPISGHTALYWYRQSLGQGLEFLIYFQGNSAPDKSGLPSDRFSAERTGGSVSTLTIQRTQQEDSAVYLCASSSYRNQETQYFGPGTRLLVL.